This T cell receptor (beta chain) was recorded in a study of PD-L1 blockade in urothelial cancer. Study-level background: Patients took up atezolizumab in the mid-2010s at 1,200 mg intravenously every 3 weeks. Males with bladder-origin urothelial cancer made up about 85% of the roughly 29 patients. Blood samples had a median of around 150,000 T cells. The study's findings and limits: Tumor-associated clones in blood expanded more at 3 weeks in durable-benefit patients.

The sample's time point: peripheral blood 6 weeks after treatment start. Trimming took 6 bases from V and 2 from J, leaving 14 bases between them. The CDR3 is 15 amino acids. Looked up from germline, CDR1 is LNHNV and CDR2 is YYDKDF (reference sequence). For this clone: The target antigen is unknown.

Data came from immunoSEQ multiplex PCR; TCRdb stores just in-frame clones and leaves some out. The table shows some 110,000 clones, with 80% to 90% occurring only once. The TCR comes from a man aged 60-69 years with urothelial cancer. V and J are TRBV15 and TRBJ1-3, with D perhaps matching TRBD1 (5 bases). This specimen consisted of PBMCs, obtained around atezolizumab (anti-PD-L1) treatment. CDR3: CATSAGPVAGNTIYF. In DNA form, the CDR3 reads TGTGCCACCAGTGCGGGGCCAGTGGCTGGAAACACCATATATTTT.